The 20 T cell receptor beta chains given below trace back to one sample, sequenced in a study of blood T cell repertoires in COVID-19. Measured with immunoSEQ multiplex PCR; TCRdb has only the in-frame clones, and not every one. The sample carries hundreds of thousands of clones, roughly 87% recorded once. Sequenced input: peripheral blood. The receptors stem from a man aged 18 to 29 with active or convalescent COVID-19.

The chain carries TRBV20-1 and TRBJ1-4, with a weak D call TRBD1 (6 bases). Between the trimmed V and J ends, which lost 8 bases and 6 bases, there was a span of 10 bases. Germline assignment: CDR1 DFQATT and CDR2 SNEGSKA (reference sequence). The CDR3 is made up of 11 amino acids. The CDR3 sequence is CSRYRDEKLFF. CDR3 nucleotide sequence: TGCAGTCGCTACAGGGATGAAAAACTGTTTTTT.

This chain links TRBV7-3 with TRBJ2-1; 10 bases agree with TRBD2. The CDR3 covers 15 residues. Germline-derived CDR1 and CDR2 are SGHTA and FQGTGA. Trimming removed 5 bases from V and 5 bases from J; junction bases left unmatched: 6. The CDR3 DNA is TGTGCCAGCAGCGCGACTAGCGGGTCACACAATGAGCAGTTCTTC. Translated, it gives CASSATSGSHNEQFF. The variable domain in full, with the rest retrieved from reference TRBV7-3 and TRBJ2-1, is GAGVSQTPSNKVTEKGKYVELRCDPISGHTALYWYRQSLGQGPEFLIYFQGTGAADDSGLPNDRFFAVRPEGSVSTLKIQRTERGDSAVYLCASSATSGSHNEQFFGPGTRLTVL.

This clone was observed once. This chain uses TRBV19 with TRBJ1-1; D unclear. V was shortened by 3 bases and J by 6 bases, with 26 bases between the two germline ends. Germline-derived CDR1 and CDR2 are LNHDA and SQIVND (reference sequence). The CDR3 runs to 18 residues. The CDR3 region has the DNA TGTGCCAGTAGTATCGTACGATCCCAACGAGGACTTACCCCTGAAGCTTTCTTT. Amino acid sequence: CASSIVRSQRGLTPEAFF.

CDR3 loop: CASSSPRDRDHEQYF. The CDR3 DNA reads TGTGCCAGCAGTAGCCCCCGGGACAGGGACCACGAGCAGTACTTC. The chain joins TRBV6-5 to TRBJ2-7, with TRBD1 matching 9 bases. The J segment lost 5 bases and the V segment lost 5 bases, leaving 10 bases of the junction unmatched. This CDR3 has 15 amino acids. Germline-derived CDR1 and CDR2 are MNHEY and SVGAGI.

V and J are TRBV9 and TRBJ2-1; 11 nucleotides align to TRBD2. V shed 2 bases, J shed 7 bases, and the junction held 5 bases outside the gene matches. The CDR3 has 15 amino acids. Germline assignment: CDR1 SGDLS and CDR2 YYNGEE. CDR3 loop: CASSVSGGATNEQFF. The CDR3 DNA is TGTGCCAGCAGCGTTAGCGGGGGGGCGACGAATGAGCAGTTCTTC.

The chain links TRBV2 to TRBJ1-1, with D unresolved. The CDR3 is 11 amino acids. Germline lookup yields CDR1 SNHLY and CDR2 FYNNEI. Trimming took off 4 bases at V and 7 bases at J, with 7 bases between the two ends. The CDR3 sequence: CASSAGFEAFF. In nucleotides, the CDR3 is TGTGCCAGCAGTGCCGGGTTTGAAGCTTTCTTT.

The V gene is TRBV15, the J gene TRBJ2-2; D may be TRBD1 (5 bases). The length of the CDR3 is 15 residues. Trimming left V 4 bases short and J 0 bases short, with 9 bases between. Germline CDR1 is LNHNV and CDR2 is YYDKDF (reference sequence). The DNA for the CDR3 is TGTGCCACCAGCACCGGACAAACGAACACCGGGGAGCTGTTTTTT. Translating it yields CATSTGQTNTGELFF.

The chain couples TRBV4-3 to TRBJ1-3, with D uncertain. The V end was cut by 4 bases, the J end by 3 bases, with 13 bases between. The CDR3 sequence is 15 residues long. CDR1 and CDR2 from the germline V gene are LGHNA and YSLEER. The CDR3, as DNA: TGCGCCAGCAGCCGGGAGGCAGTGGGTGGAAACACCATATATTTT. This gives the protein CASSREAVGGNTIYF.

Concerning this clone itself: Its ends do not fully match the called genes, so a read error is possible. CDR3 loop: CSVERGTANSEAFF. DNA for the CDR3: TGCAGCGTTGAAAGGGGGACGGCGAACAGTGAAGCTTTCTTT. This chain links TRBV29-1 with TRBJ1-1; D might be TRBD1 (6 bases). Germline loops: CDR1 SQVTM, CDR2 ANQGSEA. This CDR3 region has 14 residues.

This clone was counted once. The chain is built from TRBV9 and TRBJ2-1; 8 bases match TRBD2. CDR1 and CDR2 from the germline V gene are SGDLS and YYNGEE. The length of the CDR3 is 17 residues. V dropped 0 bases and J dropped 4; count of bases not matched to a gene: 9. This CDR3 is CASSVEAGVGAYNEQFF. The CDR3 nucleotides are TGTGCCAGCAGCGTAGAAGCGGGAGTTGGGGCTTACAATGAGCAGTTCTTC.

This clone is a singleton in its sample. The chain uses TRBV7-2 and TRBJ2-3, with 13 bases lining up with TRBD2. Germline loops: CDR1 SGHTA, CDR2 FQGNSA. V lost 3 bases to trimming and J lost 4 bases; unmatched junction nucleotides: 7. This CDR3 contains 17 residues. The CDR3 bases are TGTGCCAGCAGCTTGCAAACCGGGACTAGCGGGGCAGATACGCAGTATTTT. Amino acid sequence: CASSLQTGTSGADTQYF.

The chain employs TRBV12-5 and TRBJ2-2; maybe TRBD2 (5 bases). From germline, CDR1 is LGHNT and CDR2 FRNRAP. The CDR3 consists of 16 residues. The ends were cut back, 0 bases at V and 2 bases at J, with 10 bases in the middle. The CDR3 DNA reads as TGTGCTAGTGGTTTGGTACTAGTCCGAAACACCGGGGAGCTGTTTTTT. As protein: CASGLVLVRNTGELFF.

This clone was observed a handful of times. This chain uses TRBV6-5 with TRBJ1-5, with D possibly TRBD1 on 5 matching bases. Trimming took 7 bases from V and 8 from J, leaving 15 bases between them. The V gene's germline CDR1 is MNHEY and CDR2 SVGAGI. This CDR3 is built from 13 residues. The CDR3 nucleotides read TGTGCCAGCAACCTTGACAGACGGGAGCCCCAGCATTTT. Its translation: CASNLDRREPQHF.

This chain connects TRBV2 to TRBJ1-1; D is possibly TRBD1 (6 bases). Looked up from germline, CDR1 is SNHLY and CDR2 is FYNNEI. CDR3 length equals 13 residues. V was shortened by 6 bases and J by 2 bases, with 10 bases between the two germline ends. CDR3 coding DNA: TGTGCCAGCAGCCTGACAGGTAACACTGAAGCTTTCTTT. This sequence encodes CASSLTGNTEAFF. Complete variable domain (other parts from reference TRBV2 and TRBJ1-1): EPEVTQTPSHQVTQMGQEVILRCVPISNHLYFYWYRQILGQKVEFLVSFYNNEISEKSEIFDDQFSVERPDGSNFTLKIRSTKLEDSAMYFCASSLTGNTEAFFGQGTRLTVV.

CDR3 bases: TGTGCCAGCAGTCGTAGTAAGGGGGCGAACACTGAAGCTTTCTTT. This translates into CASSRSKGANTEAFF. The rearrangement joins TRBV9 to TRBJ1-1; 7 bases agree with TRBD1. Looked up from germline, CDR1 is SGDLS and CDR2 is YYNGEE. This CDR3 is 15 amino acids long. V lost 5 bases to trimming and J lost 1 base; unmatched junction nucleotides: 8.

V gene TRBV18 combines with J gene TRBJ1-3; D is unresolved. V was clipped by 2 bases and J by 0 bases, with 8 bases between them. CDR1 is KGHSH, CDR2 LQKENI, per germline. The CDR3 totals 15 residues. The CDR3 DNA reads TGTGCCAGCTCACCAGGGCCGAACTCTGGAAACACCATATATTTT. It yields the protein CASSPGPNSGNTIYF.

V is TRBV19 and J is TRBJ2-5; 9 nucleotides line up with TRBD1. Germline-derived CDR1 and CDR2 are LNHDA and SQIVND (reference sequence). After removal of 2 bases from V and 4 bases from J, the junction contained 2 bases not matched to a gene. The CDR3 is 14 amino acids. The CDR3 nucleotides read TGTGCCAGTAGTATAAGGACAGGGGTAGAGACCCAGTACTTC. It translates to CASSIRTGVETQYF.

This sequence joins TRBV7-2 and TRBJ2-3, with TRBD2 identical over 9 bases. Germline loops: CDR1 SGHTA, CDR2 FQGNSA. The CDR3 runs 15 residues. Trimming cost V 3 bases and J 4 bases; bases outside gene matches: 5. DNA of the CDR3: TGTGCCAGCAGCTTCTTAGCGGGAGCCCCAGATACGCAGTATTTT. Protein sequence: CASSFLAGAPDTQYF.

The chain employs TRBV30 and TRBJ2-3; 11 bases map to TRBD2. CDR3 length: 19 amino acids. CDR1 is GTSNPN, CDR2 SVGIG, per germline (reference sequence). Trimming cost V 1 base and J 6 bases; bases outside gene matches: 18. The CDR3 DNA reads as TGTGCCTGGAGTGACACAGCCGGGACTAGCGGTCCTAAGGGGGATACGCAGTATTTT. It translates to CAWSDTAGTSGPKGDTQYF.

This rearrangement joins TRBV19 to TRBJ2-2; tentatively, D is TRBD2 (6 bases). The CDR3 length is 14 residues. CDR1 LNHDA and CDR2 SQIVND come from the germline V gene (reference sequence). Trimming took 7 bases from V and 2 from J, leaving 11 bases between them. The CDR3 bases are TGTGCCAGTACCCCCGGGAGTAACACCGGGGAGCTGTTTTTT. Protein sequence: CASTPGSNTGELFF.